Shown below are 12 T cell receptor beta chains from a single sample sequenced in a study of identifying expanded T cells in peripheral blood. The table came from immunoSEQ multiplex PCR; TCRdb's copy has only in-frame clones and leaves some out. Of 50,000 to 65,000 clones in the sample, around 90% were seen once. The sample was blood. The source of these receptors is a person aged 18 to 75 in good health.

This clone was seen a few times. The chain links TRBV11-2 to TRBJ2-3, with D perhaps being TRBD1 or TRBD2 (6 bases each). Deletions cut 5 bases from V and 1 base from J, with 13 bases between. This CDR3 comprises 15 residues. Per the germline V gene, CDR1 is SGHAT and CDR2 is FQNNGV. The CDR3 sequence: CASSHGGRRTDTQYF. CDR3 in DNA: TGTGCCAGCAGCCATGGGGGGCGGCGCACAGATACGCAGTATTTT. Looking up the rest from reference TRBV11-2 and TRBJ2-3 gives the full variable domain: EAGVAQSPRYKIIEKRQSVAFWCNPISGHATLYWYQQILGQGPKLLIQFQNNGVVDDSQLPKDRFSAERLKGVDSTLKIQPAKLEDSAVYLCASSHGGRRTDTQYFGPGTRLTVL.

The chain combines TRBV15 with TRBJ2-1; 13 bases align to TRBD2. This CDR3 has 16 amino acids. V dropped 3 bases and J dropped 8; count of bases not matched to a gene: 7. Per germline, CDR1 LNHNV and CDR2 YYDKDF (reference sequence). The CDR3 DNA sequence: TGTGCCACCAGCAGCCTGACTAGCGGGAGGATGGATGAGCAGTTCTTC. Encoded protein: CATSSLTSGRMDEQFF.

The rearrangement joins TRBV7-9 to TRBJ1-1; D is perhaps TRBD1 (5 bases). The germline CDR1 and CDR2 sequences are SEHNR and FQNEAQ (reference sequence). The CDR3 totals 12 residues. With 3 bases removed from V and 11 bases from J, the gap between germline ends came to 13 bases. The CDR3 here is CASSFSGGRAFF. The CDR3 nucleotides read TGTGCCAGCAGCTTTTCCGGGGGAAGGGCTTTCTTT.

This clone was seen just once. V is TRBV19 and J is TRBJ1-1; no clear D. The CDR3 covers 11 residues. In germline, CDR1 is LNHDA, CDR2 SQIVND (reference sequence). Trimming took off 7 bases at V and 1 base at J, with 4 bases between the two ends. Here the CDR3 DNA reads TGTGCCAGTAAGGAGAACACTGAAGCTTTCTTT. The encoded protein is CASKENTEAFF.

The chain uses TRBV5-1 and TRBJ2-7; weak D call: TRBD2 (6 bases). The CDR3 contains 14 residues. Deletions cut 1 base from V and 5 bases from J, with 13 bases between. Germline V gene data show CDR1 as SGHRS and CDR2 as YFSETQ. CDR3 region: CASSLFGDWDEQYF. As DNA, the CDR3 is TGCGCCAGCAGCTTGTTCGGGGACTGGGACGAGCAGTACTTC.

The rearrangement links TRBV5-4 to TRBJ2-5; D is unclear. The V gene lost 2 bases and the J gene lost 0 bases, with 5 bases spanning the gap. Per the germline V gene, CDR1 is SGHNT and CDR2 is YYREEE (reference sequence). CDR3 length: 13 amino acids. The CDR3 sequence is CASSFQDQETQYF. CDR3 bases: TGTGCCAGCAGCTTCCAAGACCAAGAGACCCAGTACTTC. The variable domain in full, with the rest retrieved from reference TRBV5-4 and TRBJ2-5, is ETGVTQSPTHLIKTRGQQVTLRCSSQSGHNTVSWYQQALGQGPQFIFQYYREEENGRGNFPPRFSGLQFPNYSSELNVNALELDDSALYLCASSFQDQETQYFGPGTRLLVL.

This chain uses TRBV21-1 with TRBJ1-6. TRBV21-1 is a recognized pseudogene. The length of the CDR3 is 14 residues. The CDR3 loop reads CASSKPQEDSPLHF. Written as DNA, the CDR3 is TGTGCCAGCAGCAAGCCCCAAGAGGATTCACCCCTCCACTTT.

The chain combines TRBV4-1 with TRBJ2-5, with 11 bases aligning to TRBD2. The CDR3 loop spans 18 amino acids. After removal of 4 bases from V and 4 bases from J, the junction contained 14 bases not matched to a gene. The germline V gene encodes CDR1 MGHRA and CDR2 YSYEKL. The CDR3 here is CASSPRASGGIPPETQYF. CDR3 DNA sequence: TGCGCCAGCAGCCCTCGAGCTAGCGGGGGGATCCCTCCAGAGACCCAGTACTTC.

CDR3 DNA sequence: TGTGCCAGCAGCCAGGACTCGTCAGATACGCAGTATTTT. It specifies CASSQDSSDTQYF. The chain recombines TRBV7-3 with TRBJ2-3; tentatively, D is TRBD2 (5 bases). Germline V CDR1 and CDR2: SGHTA, FQGTGA. V was pared by 5 bases and J by 4 bases, with 10 bases between. The CDR3 covers 13 residues.

The genes are TRBV27 and TRBJ2-7; the D gene is possibly TRBD1 (8 bases). Trimming took off 4 bases at V and 3 bases at J, with 13 bases between the two ends. This CDR3 spans 14 amino acids. Germline V gene data show CDR1 as MNHEY and CDR2 as SMNVEV (reference sequence). CDR3 DNA: TGTGCCAGCAGTTACAGGGGGGGCCTCTACGAGCAGTACTTC. Its protein is CASSYRGGLYEQYF.

The rearrangement uses TRBV7-8 and TRBJ2-2, with 8 bases matching TRBD1. The CDR3 runs to 13 residues. The J segment lost 6 bases and the V segment lost 8 bases, leaving 5 bases of the junction unmatched. The germline CDR1 and CDR2 sequences are SGHVS and FQNEAQ. The CDR3 DNA is TGTGCCAGCTCGACAGGGGAGGCCGGGGAGCTGTTTTTT. This gives the protein CASSTGEAGELFF.

This clone has a single count. The J gene is TRBJ1-5, the V gene TRBV2; D perhaps matches TRBD1 (5 bases). V lost 5 bases and J 3 bases, leaving 8 bases between the germline ends. The CDR3 covers 13 residues. Germline CDR1 reads SNHLY; CDR2 reads FYNNEI. DNA of the CDR3: TGTGCCAGCAGTTTACAGGTCAATCAGCCCCAGCATTTT. It yields the protein CASSLQVNQPQHF.